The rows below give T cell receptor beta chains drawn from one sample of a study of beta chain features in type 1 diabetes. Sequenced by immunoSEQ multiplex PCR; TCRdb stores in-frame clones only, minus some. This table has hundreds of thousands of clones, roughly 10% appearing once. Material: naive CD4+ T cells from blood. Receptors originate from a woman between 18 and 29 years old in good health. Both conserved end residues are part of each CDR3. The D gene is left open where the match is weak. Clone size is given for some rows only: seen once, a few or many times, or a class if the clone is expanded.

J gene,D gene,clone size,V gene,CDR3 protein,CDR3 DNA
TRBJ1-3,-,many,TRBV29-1,CSMTASSGNTIYF,TGCAGCATGACAGCTAGCTCTGGAAACACCATATATTTT
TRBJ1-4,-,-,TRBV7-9,CASSSQGLGHVLF,TGTGCCAGCAGCTCCCAAGGATTAGGGCACGTCCTTTTT
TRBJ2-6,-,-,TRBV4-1,CASQNGRSGANVLTF,TGCGCCAGCCAGAACGGTAGGTCTGGGGCCAACGTCCTGACTTTC
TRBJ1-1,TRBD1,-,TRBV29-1,CSAKTQGAQGAFF,TGCAGCGCGAAGACCCAGGGGGCACAAGGAGCTTTCTTT
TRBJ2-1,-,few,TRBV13,CASSLGRAGNEQFF,TGTGCCAGCAGCTTAGGCAGGGCCGGGAATGAGCAGTTCTTC
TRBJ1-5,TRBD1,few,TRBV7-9,CASSRTGEQPQHF,TGTGCCAGCAGCCGGACAGGGGAACAGCCCCAGCATTTT
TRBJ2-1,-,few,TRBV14,CASSPSGSVNEQFF,TGTGCCAGCAGCCCATCCGGAAGCGTCAATGAGCAGTTCTTC
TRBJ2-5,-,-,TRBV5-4,CASSTPVGGETQYF,TGTGCCAGCAGCACCCCAGTGGGGGGAGAGACCCAGTACTTC
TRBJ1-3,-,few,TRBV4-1,CASSPTPRGSSSSGNTIYF,TGCGCCAGCAGCCCGACCCCCAGGGGCAGCAGCAGCTCTGGAAACACCATATATTTT
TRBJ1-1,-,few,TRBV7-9,CASSLDMNTEAFF,TGTGCCAGCAGCTTAGACATGAACACTGAAGCTTTCTTT
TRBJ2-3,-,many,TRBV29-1,CSVEESLNTDTQYF,TGCAGCGTTGAGGAGTCCCTGAACACAGATACGCAGTATTTT
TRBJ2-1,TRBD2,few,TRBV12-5,CASGFRPLAGGPSAQFF,TGTGCTAGTGGTTTCCGACCGCTAGCGGGAGGGCCATCGGCCCAGTTCTTC
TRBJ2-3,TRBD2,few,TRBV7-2,CASTTTSVTDTQYF,TGTGCCAGCACCACAACTAGCGTCACAGATACGCAGTATTTT
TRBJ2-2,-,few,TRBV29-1,CSVSTNTGELFF,TGCAGCGTATCGACAAACACCGGGGAGCTGTTTTTT
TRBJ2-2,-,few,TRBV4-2,CASSQDSHRLTGELFF,TGTGCCAGCAGCCAAGATTCCCACAGGTTGACCGGGGAGCTGTTTTTT
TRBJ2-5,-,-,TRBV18,CASSPERTAEETQYF,TGTGCCAGCTCACCAGAAAGGACGGCGGAAGAGACCCAGTACTTC
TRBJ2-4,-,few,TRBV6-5,CASSYDRGAKNIQYF,TGTGCCAGCAGTTACGACAGAGGAGCCAAAAACATTCAGTACTTC
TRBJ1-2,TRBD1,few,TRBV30,CAWGQGTYGYTF,TGTGCCTGGGGACAGGGGACCTATGGCTACACCTTC
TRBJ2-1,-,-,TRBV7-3,CASSSPGNNEQFF,TGTGCCAGCAGCTCCCCAGGCAACAATGAGCAGTTCTTC
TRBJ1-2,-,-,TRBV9,CASSVDLGSYGYTF,TGTGCCAGCAGCGTAGATCTGGGATCCTATGGCTACACCTTC
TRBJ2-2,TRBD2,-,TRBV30,CAWSVLASGIGELFF,TGTGCCTGGAGTGTACTGGCTAGCGGGATTGGGGAGCTGTTTTTT
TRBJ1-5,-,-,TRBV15,CATSRPHQPQHF,TGTGCCACCAGCAGACCTCATCAGCCCCAGCATTTT
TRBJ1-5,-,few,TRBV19,CASSIGDVGYQPQHF,TGTGCCAGTAGTATAGGGGATGTAGGGTATCAGCCCCAGCATTTT
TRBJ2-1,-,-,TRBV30,CAWSRDQSTYNEQFF,TGTGCCTGGAGCCGGGACCAAAGCACCTACAATGAGCAGTTCTTC
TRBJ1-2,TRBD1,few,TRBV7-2,CASSLGPGGSGYGYTF,TGTGCCAGCAGCTTAGGCCCAGGGGGCTCAGGCTATGGCTACACCTTC
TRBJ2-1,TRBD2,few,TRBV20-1,CSAGTSNEQFF,TGCAGTGCTGGGACTAGCAATGAGCAGTTCTTC
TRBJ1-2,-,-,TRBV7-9,CASSLGVLGYGYTF,TGTGCCAGCAGCTTAGGGGTCCTGGGATATGGCTACACCTTC
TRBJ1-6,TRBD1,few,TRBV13,CASSGLGTGNSPLHF,TGTGCCAGCAGCGGTTTAGGGACAGGAAATTCACCCCTCCACTTT
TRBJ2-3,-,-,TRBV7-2,CASSQAGDTQYF,TGTGCCAGCAGCCAAGCGGGAGATACGCAGTATTTT
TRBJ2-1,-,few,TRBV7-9,CASSRTPGGEQFF,TGTGCCAGCAGCCGAACTCCTGGTGGTGAGCAGTTCTTC
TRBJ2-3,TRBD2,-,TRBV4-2,CASSQVLAGGPDTQYF,TGTGCCAGCAGCCAAGTCCTAGCGGGAGGCCCAGATACGCAGTATTTT
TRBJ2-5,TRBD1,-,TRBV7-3,CASSQGDQETQYF,TGTGCCAGCAGCCAGGGGGACCAAGAGACCCAGTACTTC
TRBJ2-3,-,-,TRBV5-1,CASSLGVDTQYF,TGCGCCAGCAGCTTGGGAGTAGATACGCAGTATTTT
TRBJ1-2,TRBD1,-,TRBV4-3,CASSQENSGGQDF,TGCGCCAGCAGCCAAGAGAATAGCGGTGGACAGGACTTC
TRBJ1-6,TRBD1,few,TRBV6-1,CASSEAYKGAGNSPLHF,TGTGCCAGCAGTGAAGCGTATAAGGGGGCGGGAAATTCACCCCTCCACTTT
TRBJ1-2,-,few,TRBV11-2,CASSKTRPTGDGGYTF,TGTGCCAGCAGCAAAACAAGGCCCACCGGAGACGGGGGCTACACCTTC
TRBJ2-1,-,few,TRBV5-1,CASNIGQNNEQFF,TGCGCCAGCAACATAGGACAAAACAATGAGCAGTTCTTC
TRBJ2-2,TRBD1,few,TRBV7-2,CASRSYRGQGTGELFF,TGTGCCAGCAGATCCTACAGGGGGCAGGGCACCGGGGAGCTGTTTTTT
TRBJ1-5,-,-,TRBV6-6,CASQIGVRGNQPQHF,TGTGCCAGCCAAATTGGGGTCAGGGGTAATCAGCCCCAGCATTTT
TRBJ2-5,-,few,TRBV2,CASSVTEETQYF,TGTGCCAGCAGTGTAACAGAAGAGACCCAGTACTTC
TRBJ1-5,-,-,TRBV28,CASNTGLQPQHF,TGTGCCAGCAACACAGGACTTCAGCCCCAGCATTTT